This T cell receptor (beta chain) emerged from a study of blood T cells in healthy people across ages. For the study at large: Template switching caught about one barcoded beta molecule for each two T cells.

V lost 2 bases and J lost 6, with 13 bases in between. The germline V gene has CDR1 MRHNA and CDR2 SNTAGT. CDR3 length: 14 residues. A sample-barcoded 5' primer and a J-beta primer mix were used in a second PCR of about 6 to 11 cycles. TCRdb re-called the 5' RACE reads with MiXCR, one entry per CDR3 protein. This table holds 600,000 or so distinct CDR3 sequences, approximately 30% found once. The V and J genes are TRBV6-4 and TRBJ1-1, with D possibly matching TRBD1 (5 bases). Sequenced input: blood. The receptor was derived from a woman of 80 years or more in good health. The CDR3 region has the DNA TGTGCCAGCAGTGACCGGTGGGGGAGCGCTGAAGCTTTCTTT. Its protein is CASSDRWGSAEAFF.